Listed below are T cell receptor beta chains from one sample, sequenced in a study of T cell repertoires in cytomegalovirus infection. TCRdb called the reads again in MiXCR, with one record for every CDR3 protein. The sample shows 450,000 to 550,000 distinct CDR3 sequences, 16% of them seen only once. The sequencing input was CD8+ T cells from PBMCs. These receptors originate from a human donor in good health (CMV status not recorded). Some clones in this sample may be carry-over from other donors' samples. Each CDR3 is given with its conserved first and last residue. A D gene is named only where the DNA matches it firmly. Size values are once, few and many counts, or a class for expanded clones, and some rows have none.

V gene	J gene	D gene	clone size	CDR3 protein	CDR3 DNA
TRBV19	TRBJ2-1	NA	NA	CARDSRQFWDNEQFF	TGTGCCAGGGACTCTCGACAGTTTTGGGACAATGAGCAGTTCTTC
TRBV7-8	TRBJ2-4	TRBD2	many	CASSSPRGDLAKNIQYF	TGTGCCAGCAGCTCCCCGCGGGGGGATCTAGCCAAAAACATTCAGTACTTC
TRBV3-1	TRBJ2-1	NA	few	CASSQGQAAKYNEQFF	TGTGCCAGCAGCCAAGGACAGGCAGCAAAGTACAATGAGCAGTTCTTC
TRBV9	TRBJ2-7	TRBD1	few	CASSYRGSGDEQYF	TGTGCCAGCAGTTACAGGGGGAGTGGGGACGAGCAGTACTTC
TRBV15	TRBJ2-7	TRBD2	few	CATSNAGLAHPYEQYF	TGTGCCACCAGCAACGCGGGACTAGCGCACCCCTACGAGCAGTACTTC
TRBV6-5	TRBJ2-2	TRBD2	once	CASTPLAGANTGELFF	TGTGCCAGCACCCCTCTAGCGGGGGCCAACACCGGGGAGCTGTTTTTT
TRBV7-8	TRBJ2-7	TRBD1	many	CASSDPGQDSYEQYF	TGTGCCAGCAGCGACCCGGGACAGGACTCCTACGAGCAGTACTTC
TRBV29-1	TRBJ2-1	TRBD2	NA	CSVETSGMYNEQFF	TGCAGCGTTGAAACTAGCGGGATGTACAATGAGCAGTTCTTC
TRBV4-1	TRBJ1-5	NA	many	CASSQAGPSNQPQHF	TGCGCCAGCAGCCAAGCAGGGCCTAGCAATCAGCCCCAGCATTTT
TRBV2	TRBJ2-1	NA	few	CASSGGSMNEQFF	TGTGCCAGCAGTGGGGGTAGCATGAATGAGCAGTTCTTC
TRBV5-6	TRBJ1-2	NA	NA	CASSSGTSNYGYTF	TGTGCCAGCAGTTCCGGGACGTCTAACTATGGCTACACCTTC
TRBV27	TRBJ2-1	NA	few	CASSRVHNEQFF	TGTGCCAGCAGCAGGGTTCACAATGAGCAGTTCTTC
TRBV7-9	TRBJ1-3	NA	many	CASSFSPGRVDGNTIYF	TGTGCCAGCAGCTTCTCTCCCGGCAGGGTGGATGGAAACACCATATATTTT
TRBV6-5	TRBJ2-7	TRBD2	few	CASSLTSGSDEQYF	TGTGCCAGCAGCCTGACTAGCGGGAGCGACGAGCAGTACTTC
TRBV5-5	TRBJ2-5	NA	NA	CASSLVFARDRETQYF	TGTGCCAGCAGCTTGGTTTTCGCGCGAGACAGGGAGACCCAGTACTTC
TRBV7-6	TRBJ1-2	TRBD1	many	CASSGGDRVSSGYTF	TGTGCCAGCAGCGGGGGAGACAGGGTGTCGTCTGGCTACACCTTC